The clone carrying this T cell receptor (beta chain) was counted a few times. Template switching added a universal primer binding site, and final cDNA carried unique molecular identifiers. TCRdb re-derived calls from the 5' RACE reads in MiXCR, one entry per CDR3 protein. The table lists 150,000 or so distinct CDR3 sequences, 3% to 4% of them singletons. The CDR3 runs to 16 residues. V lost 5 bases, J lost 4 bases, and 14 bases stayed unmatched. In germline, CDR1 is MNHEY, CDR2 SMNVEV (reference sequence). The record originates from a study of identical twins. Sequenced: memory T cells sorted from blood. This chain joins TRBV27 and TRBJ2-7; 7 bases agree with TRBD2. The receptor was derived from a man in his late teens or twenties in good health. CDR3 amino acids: CASSPREMAGVYEQYF. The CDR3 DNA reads TGTGCCAGCAGTCCCCGCGAGATGGCGGGAGTGTACGAGCAGTACTTC.